This record concerns one T cell receptor (beta chain) sequence. What it binds is unknown. Primers: 60 Vbeta forward and 13 Jbeta reverse. Some clones are missing from TCRdb's copy, which holds only in-frame ones; the method was immunoSEQ multiplex PCR. This sample has 150,000 to 200,000 clones, with about 77% found just once. These data originate in a study of cytomegalovirus exposure and HLA in healthy donors. As for the study in general: A prior analysis found about 120 million unique TCR beta sequences from 170 million or so T cells. About 85 million unique TCR sequences came from HLA-typed donors in an early release. Study-wide results and limits: A later analysis reportedly found fewer N-insertions in an Asian-associated ancestry cluster than the approximately 670-donor mean. A prior analysis recorded that most TCR beta V segments were productive about 90% or about 30% of the time.

The sequence was collected from a woman aged 40 to 50 in good health and CMV-seropositive. The sequenced sample was PBMCs.

The CDR3 protein is CASSRSGGAYVEQYF. For the CDR3, the DNA is TGTGCCAGCAGCCGGAGCGGGGGGGCCTACGTCGAGCAGTACTTC. The gene calls are TRBV5-4 and TRBJ2-7; 10 positions agree with TRBD2. With 4 bases clipped from V and 6 bases from J, the junction kept 10 bases outside the gene matches. Germline CDR1 reads SGHNT; CDR2 reads YYREEE (reference sequence). The CDR3 length is 15 residues.